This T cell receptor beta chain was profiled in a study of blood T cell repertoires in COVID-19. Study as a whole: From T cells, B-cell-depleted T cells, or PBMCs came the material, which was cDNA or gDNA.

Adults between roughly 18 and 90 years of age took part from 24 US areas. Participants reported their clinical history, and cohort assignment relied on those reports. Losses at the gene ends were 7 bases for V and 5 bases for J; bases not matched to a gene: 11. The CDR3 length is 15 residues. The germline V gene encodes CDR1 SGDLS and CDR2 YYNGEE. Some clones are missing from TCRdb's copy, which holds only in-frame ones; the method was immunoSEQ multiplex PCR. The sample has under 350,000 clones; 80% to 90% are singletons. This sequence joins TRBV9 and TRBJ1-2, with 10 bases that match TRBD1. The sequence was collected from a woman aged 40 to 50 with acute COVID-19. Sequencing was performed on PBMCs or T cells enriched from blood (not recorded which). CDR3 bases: TGTGCCAGCGTCCCACGGGACAGGGGTAAGTATGGCTACACCTTC. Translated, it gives CASVPRDRGKYGYTF.